This TCR beta chain was profiled in a study of neurological immune-mediated disorders. The method for making cDNA was 5'RACE, and it used 10-nucleotide random UMIs. Over 170 million TCR-beta sequences from 15-18 subjects came out of each sequencing run. TCRdb re-derived calls from the 5' RACE reads in MiXCR, one entry per CDR3 protein. The sample has about 45,000 distinct CDR3 sequences; approximately 12% are singletons. As to time point: longitudinal time-point 3. Trimming took 3 bases from V and 7 from J, leaving 16 bases between them. CDR3 length: 15 amino acids. Germline CDR1 reads SGHTA; CDR2 reads FQGNSA. About this clonotype itself: Possible read error: a much larger clone is one base away.

The sequencing input was PBMCs. The chain is built from TRBV7-2 and TRBJ1-5, with a possible D match to TRBD1 (5 bases). The origin of this receptor is a man under 40 in good health. The CDR3 here is CASSLYFVGEQPQHF. CDR3 coding DNA: TGTGCCAGCAGCTTGTACTTCGTGGGGGAACAGCCCCAGCATTTT.